This is a list of T cell receptor beta chains from one sample in a study of cytomegalovirus exposure and HLA in healthy donors. This table comes from immunoSEQ multiplex PCR, and its TCRdb copy is limited to in-frame clones, with some not included. The data show 150,000 to 200,000 clones, around 80% seen once. The sequenced material came from PBMCs. Every receptor here comes from a woman aged 25 to 39 in good health and CMV-seronegative. CDR3s include the opening cysteine and the closing phenylalanine or tryptophan. D genes are given only for firm matches. Some rows mark clone size as missing; the rest say once, few, many or name a class of expanded clone.

cdr3_aa: CASSPPRWSSGGYEQYF
cdr3_nt: TGTGCCAGCAGCCCCCCCCGGTGGTCCTCGGGTGGCTACGAGCAGTACTTC
clone_size: NA
d_call: NA
v_call: TRBV7-2
j_call: TRBJ2-7

cdr3_aa: CASSLQQNYGYTF
cdr3_nt: TGCGCCAGCAGCTTGCAACAGAACTATGGCTACACCTTC
clone_size: NA
d_call: NA
v_call: TRBV5-1
j_call: TRBJ1-2

cdr3_aa: CASSETGDNEQFF
cdr3_nt: TGTGCCAGCAGCGAAACGGGGGACAATGAGCAGTTCTTC
clone_size: once
d_call: NA
v_call: TRBV7-2
j_call: TRBJ2-1

cdr3_aa: CASRGTGGTYNEQFF
cdr3_nt: TGTGCCAGCAGAGGGACAGGGGGCACCTACAATGAGCAGTTCTTC
clone_size: few
d_call: TRBD1
v_call: TRBV28
j_call: TRBJ2-1

cdr3_aa: CASSVGDLPNQPQHF
cdr3_nt: TGTGCCAGCAGCGTAGGGGACTTGCCGAATCAGCCCCAGCATTTT
clone_size: NA
d_call: NA
v_call: TRBV9
j_call: TRBJ1-5

cdr3_aa: CASSEVDRRPFF
cdr3_nt: TGTGCCAGCAGTGAGGTGGACAGAAGACCCTTCTTT
clone_size: NA
d_call: NA
v_call: TRBV2
j_call: TRBJ1-1

cdr3_aa: CASTYPGGPGTEAFF
cdr3_nt: TGTGCCAGCACGTACCCAGGGGGCCCGGGAACTGAAGCTTTCTTT
clone_size: NA
d_call: TRBD1
v_call: TRBV5-4
j_call: TRBJ1-1

cdr3_aa: CASTWGEPNNEQFF
cdr3_nt: TGTGCCAGCACCTGGGGCGAGCCGAACAATGAGCAGTTCTTC
clone_size: NA
d_call: NA
v_call: TRBV7-2
j_call: TRBJ2-1

cdr3_aa: CSVASQGLETQYF
cdr3_nt: TGCAGCGTCGCCTCACAGGGGTTGGAGACCCAGTACTTC
clone_size: NA
d_call: TRBD1
v_call: TRBV29-1
j_call: TRBJ2-5

cdr3_aa: CASSPGQGVNSPLHF
cdr3_nt: TGTGCCAGCTCACCGGGACAGGGTGTTAATTCACCCCTCCACTTT
clone_size: few
d_call: TRBD1
v_call: TRBV18
j_call: TRBJ1-6

cdr3_aa: CASTPPRVESYEQYF
cdr3_nt: TGTGCCAGCACCCCCCCCAGGGTAGAGTCCTACGAGCAGTACTTC
clone_size: NA
d_call: NA
v_call: TRBV28
j_call: TRBJ2-7

cdr3_aa: CAWSPGAGPQHF
cdr3_nt: TGTGCCTGGAGCCCAGGGGCAGGGCCCCAGCATTTT
clone_size: NA
d_call: NA
v_call: TRBV30
j_call: TRBJ1-5

cdr3_aa: CSCEGGALNYNEQFF
cdr3_nt: TGCAGTTGTGAGGGGGGGGCCTTAAATTACAATGAGCAGTTCTTC
clone_size: NA
d_call: NA
v_call: TRBV29-1
j_call: TRBJ2-1